The rows below give T cell receptor beta chains drawn from one sample of a study of radiation and T cells in renal cell carcinoma. Profiled with immunoSEQ multiplex PCR; TCRdb holds only in-frame clones, not every one. The sample lists some 100,000 clones, approximately 82% occurring once. Sequencing was performed on blood, taken from a patient whose treatment included radiotherapy and nephrectomy. Every receptor here comes from a man in his sixties with renal cell carcinoma. CDR3s include the opening cysteine and the closing phenylalanine or tryptophan. A D gene is named only where the DNA matches it firmly. Rows give clone size only sometimes, using once, few, many, or a class for an expanded clone.

clone_size	v_call	j_call	d_call	cdr3_nt	cdr3_aa
NA	TRBV15	TRBJ1-1	NA	TGTGCCACCAGCAGAGAGGGGAGCACTGAAGCTTTCTTT	CATSREGSTEAFF
once	TRBV28	TRBJ2-3	NA	TGTGCCAGCAGGAACTACGTTGATACAGATACGCAGTATTTT	CASRNYVDTDTQYF
once	TRBV6-5	TRBJ2-3	NA	TGTGCCAGTGGCCGGAGGGACACAGATACGCAGTATTTT	CASGRRDTDTQYF
once	TRBV7-6	TRBJ2-5	NA	TGTGCCAGCAGTCGTAGGTTGGACAGCGATCCCCAAGAGACCCAGTACTTC	CASSRRLDSDPQETQYF
once	TRBV27	TRBJ2-3	TRBD2	TGTGCCAGCAGTCAAACGCCGGGACTAGCGGGAGAGGCAGATACGCAGTATTTT	CASSQTPGLAGEADTQYF
NA	TRBV2	TRBJ2-6	NA	TGTGCCAGCAGTAGGGACTCGCAAGCTGGGGCCAACGTCCTGACTTTC	CASSRDSQAGANVLTF
NA	TRBV7-9	TRBJ2-1	TRBD2	TGTGCCAGCAGCTTACGGACTAGTAATTTGAATGAGCAGTTCTTC	CASSLRTSNLNEQFF
NA	TRBV19	TRBJ2-7	NA	TGTGCCAGTAGTATAGCGGACGGTAGCTCCTACGAGCAGTACTTC	CASSIADGSSYEQYF
NA	TRBV30	TRBJ2-1	NA	TGTGCCTGGAGTGTAGGATGGGACAATGAGCAGTTCTTC	CAWSVGWDNEQFF
NA	TRBV6-1	TRBJ1-5	TRBD1	TGTGCCAGCAGTGAGGGACAGCATCAGCCCCAGCATTTT	CASSEGQHQPQHF
NA	TRBV7-9	TRBJ2-5	TRBD2	TGTGCCAGCAGCCCACCGCTTGAGAGGGAGGGCCCTCCAGAGACCCAGTACTTC	CASSPPLEREGPPETQYF
NA	TRBV5-6	TRBJ2-3	NA	TGTGCCAGCAGCCCTCAATACCCGGGGGCAGATACGCAGTATTTT	CASSPQYPGADTQYF
NA	TRBV28	TRBJ2-7	NA	TGTGCCAGCAGTTTATCCCAATTTGACAGCTCCTACGAGCAGTACTTC	CASSLSQFDSSYEQYF
NA	TRBV6-5	TRBJ2-3	NA	TGTGCCAGCACCCCCCGCCGAGCCACGGATACGCAGTATTTT	CASTPRRATDTQYF
NA	TRBV7-2	TRBJ2-1	TRBD2	TGTGCCAGCAGCTTAGAGGGACTAGCGGGAACCAATGAGCAGTTCTTC	CASSLEGLAGTNEQFF
NA	TRBV10-1	TRBJ2-2	NA	TGCGCCAGCAGTGTATCTGGGAGTGGGGACGGGGAGCTGTTTTTT	CASSVSGSGDGELFF
NA	TRBV6-1	TRBJ2-4	NA	TGTGCCAGCAGTGAAGCGCCCCTTGGGGGAGGTCAAAGGTACTTC	CASSEAPLGGGQRYF
NA	TRBV27	TRBJ2-1	TRBD2	TGTGCCAGCAGTTTGCTAGCGGTGGGGCGGCAGTTCTTC	CASSLLAVGRQFF
NA	TRBV2	TRBJ2-1	TRBD1	TGTGCCAGCAGACCGGACAGGGGGCGTGATGAGCAGTTCTTC	CASRPDRGRDEQFF
NA	TRBV7-9	TRBJ2-7	NA	TGTGCCAGCAGCCCGGAAGGACCCTACGAGCAGTACTTC	CASSPEGPYEQYF